Listed below are T cell receptor beta chains from one sample, sequenced in a study of cytomegalovirus exposure and HLA in healthy donors. The table came from immunoSEQ multiplex PCR; TCRdb's copy has only in-frame clones and leaves some out. The table shows approximately 150,000 clones, with about 86% occurring only once. Sequencing was performed on PBMCs. All receptors derive from a young woman in good health and CMV-seronegative. The CDR3 runs from the conserved cysteine through the conserved F or W. A D gene is named only where the DNA matches it firmly. Rows give clone size only sometimes, using once, few, many, or a class for an expanded clone.

D: NA; V: TRBV30; size: NA; J: TRBJ2-3; DNA: TGTGCCTGGAGTGTAAGCAGGGGTCGGGATACGCAGTATTTT; CDR3: CAWSVSRGRDTQYF
D: TRBD2; V: TRBV5-1; size: NA; J: TRBJ2-3; DNA: TGCGCCAGCAGCTTGGGACTAGCGGGGCCCGCAGATACGCAGTATTTT; CDR3: CASSLGLAGPADTQYF
D: TRBD2; V: TRBV4-2; size: NA; J: TRBJ2-3; DNA: TGTGCCAGCAGCCAAGATCGCCGACTAGCGGGGGGGCTTGTAAGCACAGATACGCAGTATTTT; CDR3: CASSQDRRLAGGLVSTDTQYF
D: NA; V: TRBV30; size: NA; J: TRBJ1-2; DNA: TGTGCCTGGAGTGGGGGCAGGGGCTATGGCTACACCTTC; CDR3: CAWSGGRGYGYTF
D: TRBD1; V: TRBV27; size: NA; J: TRBJ2-7; DNA: TGTGCCAGCAGTGAGAGCCCGGGACAGGGGACCTACGAGCAGTACTTC; CDR3: CASSESPGQGTYEQYF
D: NA; V: TRBV19; size: NA; J: TRBJ2-2; DNA: TGTGCCAGTAGTAGGCGGGGCCGGAACACCGGGGAGCTGTTTTTT; CDR3: CASSRRGRNTGELFF
D: NA; V: TRBV5-1; size: NA; J: TRBJ2-1; DNA: TGCGCCAGCAGCTTTACAGGGCAGAGCTCCTACAATGAGCAGTTCTTC; CDR3: CASSFTGQSSYNEQFF
D: NA; V: TRBV27; size: few; J: TRBJ2-1; DNA: TGTGCCAGCAGCATACCCGGACGTAAAGGGAGTGAGCAGTTCTTC; CDR3: CASSIPGRKGSEQFF
D: TRBD2; V: TRBV11-2; size: NA; J: TRBJ2-7; DNA: TGTGCCAGCAGCGGGGGGGTCCCATTCCAGGTACGCGAGCAGTACTTC; CDR3: CASSGGVPFQVREQYF
D: NA; V: TRBV27; size: NA; J: TRBJ1-1; DNA: TGTGCCAGCAGTTTATCCCCAGGTCCGGCCACTGAAGCTTTCTTT; CDR3: CASSLSPGPATEAFF
D: TRBD1; V: TRBV4-1; size: once; J: TRBJ1-2; DNA: TGCGCCAGCAGCCTCACAGGGGATGGCTACACCTTC; CDR3: CASSLTGDGYTF
D: NA; V: TRBV5-6; size: once; J: TRBJ1-1; DNA: TGTGCCAGCAGCTTTATGAGTACGGCTGAAGCTTTCTTT; CDR3: CASSFMSTAEAFF
D: NA; V: TRBV13; size: NA; J: TRBJ2-7; DNA: TGTGCCAGCAGCTTAGTCAGAGGAGAGCAGTACTTC; CDR3: CASSLVRGEQYF
D: NA; V: TRBV23-1; size: NA; J: TRBJ1-4; DNA: TGCGCCAGCAGTCAATGGCACGCCAATGAAAAACTGTTTTTT; CDR3: CASSQWHANEKLFF
D: NA; V: TRBV6-1; size: NA; J: TRBJ1-2; DNA: TGTGCCAGCAGTAACATGGGCCTCTATGGCTACACCTTC; CDR3: CASSNMGLYGYTF
D: TRBD1; V: TRBV6-1; size: NA; J: TRBJ2-7; DNA: TGTGCCAGCAGTGATACCGGGACAGGGTCCTCCGAGCAGTACTTC; CDR3: CASSDTGTGSSEQYF
D: TRBD1; V: TRBV7-9; size: once; J: TRBJ1-2; DNA: TGTGCCAGCAGCTTAGCGGCAGGGGGGTATGGCTACACCTTC; CDR3: CASSLAAGGYGYTF
D: TRBD1; V: TRBV7-9; size: NA; J: TRBJ2-5; DNA: TGTGCCAGCAGCTCAAAACAGGGGTCCGCTGAGACCCAGTACTTC; CDR3: CASSSKQGSAETQYF
D: NA; V: TRBV7-2; size: NA; J: TRBJ1-1; DNA: TGTGCCAGCAGCTTAGAGCTTTTGGTCGCTGAAGCTTTCTTT; CDR3: CASSLELLVAEAFF
D: TRBD1; V: TRBV4-1; size: NA; J: TRBJ1-2; DNA: TGCGCCAGCAGCCAAGAGGGGACAGTCTCTTATGGCTACACCTTC; CDR3: CASSQEGTVSYGYTF
D: TRBD1; V: TRBV6-1; size: NA; J: TRBJ1-2; DNA: TGTGCCAGCAGTGAAGGGATTGGGGGACAGCTTTATGGCTACACCTTC; CDR3: CASSEGIGGQLYGYTF
D: TRBD2; V: TRBV4-2; size: few; J: TRBJ2-5; DNA: TGTGCCAGCAGCCAAGAGCGGCGAACTCCGGGACTAGCGGGAGGGGAGACCCAGTACTTC; CDR3: CASSQERRTPGLAGGETQYF
D: NA; V: TRBV4-1; size: NA; J: TRBJ2-1; DNA: TGCGCCAGCAGCCACCCAAGACTAGTTCGGTCCTACAATGAGCAGTTCTTC; CDR3: CASSHPRLVRSYNEQFF
D: NA; V: TRBV4-1; size: NA; J: TRBJ2-1; DNA: TGCGCCAGCAGCCACACCACCGCGTCCTACAATGAGCAGTTCTTC; CDR3: CASSHTTASYNEQFF
D: TRBD2; V: TRBV29-1; size: few; J: TRBJ2-1; DNA: TGCAGCGTTGCTCGGGGGGACAATGAGCAGTTCTTC; CDR3: CSVARGDNEQFF
D: NA; V: TRBV5-6; size: NA; J: TRBJ1-2; DNA: TGTGCCAGCAGGTGGACCGGGACACTACCTAACTATGGCTACACCTTC; CDR3: CASRWTGTLPNYGYTF
D: NA; V: TRBV5-1; size: NA; J: TRBJ2-7; DNA: TGCGCCAGCAGTATTGGATTACAGGGAAAACGAGCGGGGACCGAGCAGTACTTC; CDR3: CASSIGLQGKRAGTEQYF
D: NA; V: TRBV5-1; size: few; J: TRBJ1-6; DNA: TGCGCCAGCAGCTCCACAGGACAGAGCTATAATTCACCCCTCCACTTT; CDR3: CASSSTGQSYNSPLHF
D: NA; V: TRBV5-1; size: NA; J: TRBJ2-7; DNA: TGCGCCAGCAGCTATACAGGGCTCTCCTACGAGCAGTACTTC; CDR3: CASSYTGLSYEQYF
D: TRBD1; V: TRBV5-1; size: NA; J: TRBJ1-1; DNA: TGCGCCAGCAGCTTGGATACAGGGGCGATGAACACTGAAGCTTTCTTT; CDR3: CASSLDTGAMNTEAFF
D: NA; V: TRBV11-2; size: NA; J: TRBJ2-1; DNA: TGTGCCAGCAGCTTAGTAGGATTAGCGACTATAAGTGAGCAGTTCTTC; CDR3: CASSLVGLATISEQFF
D: NA; V: TRBV19; size: NA; J: TRBJ1-5; DNA: TGTGCCAGTAGTATACCGCAGGGACATGGAGATGGTAGCAATCAGCCCCAGCATTTT; CDR3: CASSIPQGHGDGSNQPQHF
D: TRBD2; V: TRBV5-6; size: NA; J: TRBJ2-7; DNA: TGTGCCAGCAGCTTGGGAGCGGGGGAGATTTACGAGCAGTACTTC; CDR3: CASSLGAGEIYEQYF
D: NA; V: TRBV25-1; size: NA; J: TRBJ2-7; DNA: TGTGCCAGCAGCCCCTCGAAGGCAGGGCTGTACGAGCAGTACTTC; CDR3: CASSPSKAGLYEQYF
D: NA; V: TRBV6-4; size: NA; J: TRBJ1-1; DNA: TGTGCCAGCAGTGACGCAGACATACCTGAAGGAGCTTTCTTT; CDR3: CASSDADIPEGAFF
D: TRBD1; V: TRBV27; size: NA; J: TRBJ1-1; DNA: TGTGCCAGCATCAGACAGGGGGCAGGCACTGAAGCTTTCTTT; CDR3: CASIRQGAGTEAFF
D: NA; V: TRBV6-5; size: NA; J: TRBJ1-1; DNA: TGTGCCAGCAAGAGGGGGGGGATTTCTGAAGCTTTCTTT; CDR3: CASKRGGISEAFF
D: NA; V: TRBV6-1; size: NA; J: TRBJ1-5; DNA: TGTGCCAGCAGTGAAGGACAGATCTATAGCAATCAGCCCCAGCATTTT; CDR3: CASSEGQIYSNQPQHF
D: NA; V: TRBV6-5; size: few; J: TRBJ2-7; DNA: TGTGCCAGCAGGAGCCGCGGGGAGCAGTACTTC; CDR3: CASRSRGEQYF
D: NA; V: TRBV9; size: once; J: TRBJ1-1; DNA: TGTGCCAGCAGCCGTCGACCGGATCAGGGGAACACTGAAGCTTTCTTT; CDR3: CASSRRPDQGNTEAFF
D: NA; V: TRBV5-1; size: once; J: TRBJ2-2; DNA: TGCGCCAGCAGCTTTACAGGTTTGAACACCGGGGAGCTGTTTTTT; CDR3: CASSFTGLNTGELFF
D: TRBD1; V: TRBV9; size: NA; J: TRBJ1-1; DNA: TGTGCCAGCAGCCCCTACAGGGGGTACACTGAAGCTTTCTTT; CDR3: CASSPYRGYTEAFF
D: NA; V: TRBV2; size: NA; J: TRBJ2-3; DNA: TGTGCCAGCTTCGACCGGGTCTCCTCAGGGGATACGCAGTATTTT; CDR3: CASFDRVSSGDTQYF
D: NA; V: TRBV4-2; size: NA; J: TRBJ2-5; DNA: TGTGCCAGCAGCCAATTCGGAGCCCAAGAGACCCAGTACTTC; CDR3: CASSQFGAQETQYF
D: NA; V: TRBV4-3; size: NA; J: TRBJ1-2; DNA: TGCGCCAGCAGCCAAGATCTGGGCTCCGACTATGGCTACACCTTC; CDR3: CASSQDLGSDYGYTF
D: NA; V: TRBV19; size: NA; J: TRBJ2-1; DNA: TGTGCCAGTAGTATCTCCCTACAGCACAATGAGCAGTTCTTC; CDR3: CASSISLQHNEQFF
D: TRBD1; V: TRBV4-1; size: NA; J: TRBJ2-7; DNA: TGCGCCAGCAGCCAGGACAGGCTCTCCTACGAGCAGTACTTC; CDR3: CASSQDRLSYEQYF
D: NA; V: TRBV29-1; size: NA; J: TRBJ1-1; DNA: TGCAGCACAGAGGAGAGGGGGTACCTGAAGCTTCTCTTT; CDR3: CSTEERGYLKLLF
D: TRBD1; V: TRBV15; size: once; J: TRBJ1-4; DNA: TGTGCCACCGGGACAGGGTGGACTAATGAAAAACTGTTTTTT; CDR3: CATGTGWTNEKLFF
D: TRBD1; V: TRBV10-2; size: NA; J: TRBJ2-3; DNA: TGCGCCAGCAGTTTCGGACAGGGAGAGGGTCGCGGTACGCAGTATTTT; CDR3: CASSFGQGEGRGTQYF
D: NA; V: TRBV28; size: NA; J: TRBJ2-1; DNA: TGTGCCAGCAGTCCGAGGGACGGCGGGGTGGGCAATGAGCAGTTCTTC; CDR3: CASSPRDGGVGNEQFF
D: NA; V: TRBV11-1; size: once; J: TRBJ1-5; DNA: TGTGCCAGCAGCCCGGGTGGGACAAGGACCCATAGCAATCAGCCCCAGCATTTT; CDR3: CASSPGGTRTHSNQPQHF
D: NA; V: TRBV4-2; size: NA; J: TRBJ2-1; DNA: TGTGCCAGCAGCCAAGATCGCGGGCCTTACAATGAGCAGTTCTTC; CDR3: CASSQDRGPYNEQFF
D: NA; V: TRBV4-3; size: NA; J: TRBJ2-7; DNA: TGCGCCAGCAGCGAAAGTTACCGAACCCTAGCCTCCTACGAGCAGTACTTC; CDR3: CASSESYRTLASYEQYF
D: NA; V: TRBV10-2; size: NA; J: TRBJ2-7; DNA: TGCGCCAGCAGTGTAATGGCCGCCTACGAGCAGTACTTC; CDR3: CASSVMAAYEQYF
D: NA; V: TRBV19; size: NA; J: TRBJ1-1; DNA: TGTGCCAGTAGTACGACCAGGGGTTCGGAAGCTTTCTTT; CDR3: CASSTTRGSEAFF